The clone carrying this TCR beta chain was found a few times. At the DNA level, this CDR3 is encoded by other sequences in the same sample as well. Naive CD8 cells lacked CD45RO, underwent positive selection for CCR7 and left out terminally differentiated effector memory CD45RA+ cells. The data belong to a study of shared clonotypes between healthy human individuals. Per the original data handling: ImmunoSEQ junction-only sequences lacked quality scores, so their filtering differed. The data were produced by immunoSEQ multiplex PCR, yet TCRdb's version contains in-frame clones alone and is incomplete. V and J calls and clone size are given by that table; D and trimming were obtained from the DNA. The repertoire holds about 800,000 clones, with approximately 96% as singletons. V was pared by 0 bases and J by 3 bases, with 0 bases between. Germline lookup yields CDR1 MGHRA and CDR2 YSYEKL. The CDR3 has 12 residues.

The sample taken for sequencing was naive CD8+ T cells sorted from blood. The chain couples TRBV4-1 to TRBJ2-1; D not certain. The TCR sequence derives from a man younger than 45 in good health. CDR3 nucleotide sequence: TGCGCCAGCAGCCAAGACTACAATGAGCAGTTCTTC. It yields the protein CASSQDYNEQFF.